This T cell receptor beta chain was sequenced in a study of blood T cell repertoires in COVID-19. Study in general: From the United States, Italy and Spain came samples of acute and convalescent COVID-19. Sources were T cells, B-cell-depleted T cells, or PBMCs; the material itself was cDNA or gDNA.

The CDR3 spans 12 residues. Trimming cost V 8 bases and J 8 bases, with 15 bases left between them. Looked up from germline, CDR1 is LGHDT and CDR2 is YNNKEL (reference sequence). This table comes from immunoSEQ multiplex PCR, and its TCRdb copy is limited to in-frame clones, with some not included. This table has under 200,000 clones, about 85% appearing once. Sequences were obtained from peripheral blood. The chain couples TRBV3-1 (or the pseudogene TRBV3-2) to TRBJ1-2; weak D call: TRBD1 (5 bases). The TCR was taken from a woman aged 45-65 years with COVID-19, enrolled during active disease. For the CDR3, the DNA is TGTGCCAGCTCCGTGGGGCGGCGGGGCTACACCTTC. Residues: CASSVGRRGYTF.